A selection of T cell receptor beta chains follows, all from one sample in a study of beta chain features in type 1 diabetes. Only in-frame clones appear in the TCRdb table, and some are missing; sequencing was by immunoSEQ multiplex PCR. The sample has 600,000 to 700,000 clones, around an eighth seen once. Sample: naive CD4+ T cells from blood. The receptors shown here come from a man aged 25-45 years with type 1 diabetes. Both conserved end residues are part of each CDR3. D genes are given only for firm matches. Rows may omit the clone size; those that give it use once, few, many or a size class.

size,J,V,D,DNA,CDR3
-,TRBJ1-1,TRBV6-5,-,TGTGCCAGCAGTTACTCAGGGAGTACTGAAGCTTTCTTT,CASSYSGSTEAFF
few,TRBJ2-2,TRBV10-3,TRBD1,TGTGCCATCAGCGGACAGGGTTCGAACACCGGGGAGCTGTTTTTT,CAISGQGSNTGELFF
-,TRBJ1-2,TRBV7-2,-,TGTGCCAGCAGCCCAGGACAGAGACTCTATGGCTACACCTTC,CASSPGQRLYGYTF
few,TRBJ1-3,TRBV11-2,-,TGTGCCAGCAGCTTAGACACCGGGAGTACTGGAAACACCATATATTTT,CASSLDTGSTGNTIYF
once,TRBJ2-1,TRBV9,TRBD1,TGTGCCAGCAGCCATGGACAGGGGGCCCGCAATGAGCAGTTCTTC,CASSHGQGARNEQFF
-,TRBJ2-3,TRBV27,TRBD1,TGTGCCAGCAGCGAGGGACAGGGGGCCTTCACAGATACGCAGTATTTT,CASSEGQGAFTDTQYF
-,TRBJ1-1,TRBV10-3,-,TGTGCCATCAGTGAGGAGCTACAAGAAGCTTTCTTT,CAISEELQEAFF
-,TRBJ2-3,TRBV5-6,-,TGTGCCAGCAGCTTGGGACACCGCACAGATACGCAGTATTTT,CASSLGHRTDTQYF
-,TRBJ1-5,TRBV15,TRBD1,TGTGCCACAAAGGACAGGGGTGATCAGCCCCAGCATTTT,CATKDRGDQPQHF
-,TRBJ1-3,TRBV5-1,TRBD1,TGCGCCAGCAGCTTAGACGACAGGGGGCCTGGAAACACCATATATTTT,CASSLDDRGPGNTIYF
few,TRBJ2-5,TRBV7-2,-,TGTGCCAGCAGCTTATATGGATACCAAGAGACCCAGTACTTC,CASSLYGYQETQYF
few,TRBJ1-4,TRBV10-3,-,TGTGCCATCAGTGATAGGTCCCGTGCAACTAATGAAAAACTGTTTTTT,CAISDRSRATNEKLFF
few,TRBJ1-3,TRBV6-6,-,TGTGCCAGCAGTTACGGGGGAGCTGGAAACACCATATATTTT,CASSYGGAGNTIYF
few,TRBJ1-2,TRBV28,TRBD1,TGTGCCAGCAGTCCAGGACAGGCAAACTATGGCTACACCTTC,CASSPGQANYGYTF
-,TRBJ2-1,TRBV30,TRBD1,TGTGCCTGGACGGAGGTGGGGACAGTTTACAATGAGCAGTTCTTC,CAWTEVGTVYNEQFF
few,TRBJ2-3,TRBV27,-,TGTGCCAGCAGTCCCCGAACCATCGGGACCACAGATACGCAGTATTTT,CASSPRTIGTTDTQYF
few,TRBJ2-7,TRBV29-1,-,TGCAGCGTTGATGGGGCCTACGAGCAGTACTTC,CSVDGAYEQYF
few,TRBJ1-2,TRBV29-1,TRBD1,TGCAGCGCCAATGACAGGGGGCGAGGCTATGGCTACACCTTC,CSANDRGRGYGYTF
few,TRBJ1-2,TRBV4-3,-,TGCGCCAGCAGCCAAGATGTGGGGGTCGAGGGGGTCCAAACCTTC,CASSQDVGVEGVQTF
-,TRBJ1-6,TRBV5-8,TRBD1,TGTGCCAGCAGCGGGCGACAGGGGCGTCACAATTCACCCCTCCACTTT,CASSGRQGRHNSPLHF
-,TRBJ2-3,TRBV27,-,TGTGCCAGCAGTTTGGGGTCAGATACGCAGTATTTT,CASSLGSDTQYF
-,TRBJ2-7,TRBV5-4,-,TGTGCCAGCAGCTTAGCGGACGGTGCCTACGAGCAGTACTTC,CASSLADGAYEQYF
few,TRBJ2-2,TRBV7-3,-,TGTGCCAGCAGCTTAAGCGGAAACACCGGGGAGCTGTTTTTT,CASSLSGNTGELFF
-,TRBJ1-5,TRBV11-2,-,TGTGCCAGCAGCCTCCTCCAGAGTCAGCCCCAGCATTTT,CASSLLQSQPQHF
-,TRBJ1-3,TRBV29-1,-,TGCAGCGTTGTCAGGGGCTTGGGAAACACCATATATTTT,CSVVRGLGNTIYF
-,TRBJ1-2,TRBV4-2,-,TGTGCCAGCAGCCAGACGGACAGCGGCTATGGCTACACCTTC,CASSQTDSGYGYTF
-,TRBJ1-5,TRBV7-2,-,TGTGCCAGCAGCCAAAACAGGGCCCAGCCCCAGCATTTT,CASSQNRAQPQHF
-,TRBJ1-2,TRBV27,-,TGTGCCAGCAGCTCCGCTCAGGGAGGGAACTATGGCTACACCTTC,CASSSAQGGNYGYTF
few,TRBJ1-4,TRBV6-1,TRBD1,TGTGCCAGCAGCAACTCGGGAGGGGGCGGTGAAAAACTGTTTTTT,CASSNSGGGGEKLFF
few,TRBJ1-2,TRBV9,-,TGTGCCAGCAGCGTAGCGGGACAAGACTATGGCTACACCTTC,CASSVAGQDYGYTF
few,TRBJ2-2,TRBV11-2,-,TGTGCCAGCAGCTTAGAGGCGGGGGAGCTGTTTTTT,CASSLEAGELFF
-,TRBJ2-7,TRBV29-1,-,TGCAGCGTTTGTTGCGCCGACTCCTACGAGCAGTACTTC,CSVCCADSYEQYF